The text below deals with one TCR beta chain. The antigen is undetermined. This CDR3 has 12 amino acids. Trimming removed 0 bases at V and 10 bases at J, with 8 bases between. Germline values: CDR1 SGHRS, CDR2 YFSETQ. The data belong to a study of T cell responses to AZD1222 COVID-19 vaccine. Whole-study context: Second-dose intervals of approximately 4 or approximately 12 weeks were pooled. The study's findings and limits: It should be noted that donors were predominantly white British and more often female, and clonal diversity was possibly underestimated. The study identified only five to seven AZD1222 recipients as seropositive at baseline. In all cases, repertoires were sampled only after the peak T cell response.

Only in-frame clones appear in the TCRdb table, and some are missing; sequencing was by immunoSEQ multiplex PCR. The profile shows over 150,000 clones, 88% of them singletons. The receptor's source is an adult in good health. This specimen was peripheral blood, taken on day 0 of AZD1222 vaccination. V is TRBV5-1 and J is TRBJ2-1; D call uncertain. CDR3 sequence (DNA): TGCGCCAGCAGCTTGGTGCTAGGCGAGCAGTTCTTC. This translates into CASSLVLGEQFF.